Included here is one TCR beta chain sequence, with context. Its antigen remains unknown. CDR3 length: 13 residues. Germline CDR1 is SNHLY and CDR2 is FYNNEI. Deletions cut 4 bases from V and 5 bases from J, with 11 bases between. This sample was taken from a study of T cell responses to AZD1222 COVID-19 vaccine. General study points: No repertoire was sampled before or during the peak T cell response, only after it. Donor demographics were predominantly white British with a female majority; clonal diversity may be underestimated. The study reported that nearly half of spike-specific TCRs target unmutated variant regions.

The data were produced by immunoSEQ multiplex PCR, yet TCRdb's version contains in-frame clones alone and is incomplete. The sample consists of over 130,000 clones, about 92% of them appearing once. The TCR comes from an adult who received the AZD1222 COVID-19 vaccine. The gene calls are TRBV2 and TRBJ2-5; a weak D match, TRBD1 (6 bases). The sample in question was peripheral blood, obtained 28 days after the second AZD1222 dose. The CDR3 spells CASSVDRKETQYF. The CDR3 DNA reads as TGTGCCAGCAGTGTTGACAGGAAGGAGACCCAGTACTTC. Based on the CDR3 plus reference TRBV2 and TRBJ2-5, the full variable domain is EPEVTQTPSHQVTQMGQEVILRCVPISNHLYFYWYRQILGQKVEFLVSFYNNEISEKSEIFDDQFSVERPDGSNFTLKIRSTKLEDSAMYFCASSVDRKETQYFGPGTRLLVL.